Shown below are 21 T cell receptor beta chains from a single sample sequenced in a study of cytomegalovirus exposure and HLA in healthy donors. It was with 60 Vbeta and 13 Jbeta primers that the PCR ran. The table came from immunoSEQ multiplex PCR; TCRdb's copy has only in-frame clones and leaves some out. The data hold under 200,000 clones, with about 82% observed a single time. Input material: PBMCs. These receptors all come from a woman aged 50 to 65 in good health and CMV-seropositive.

As DNA, the CDR3 is TGTGCCAGCAGTTACTCGATCCAGGGGAACACTGAAGCTTTCTTT. Its translation: CASSYSIQGNTEAFF. The rearrangement joins TRBV6-5 to TRBJ1-1; TRBD1 is a possible D gene (5 bases). The CDR3 is 15 residues long. The V gene lost 0 bases and the J gene lost 1 base, with 9 bases spanning the gap. Germline-derived CDR1 and CDR2 are MNHEY and SVGAGI.

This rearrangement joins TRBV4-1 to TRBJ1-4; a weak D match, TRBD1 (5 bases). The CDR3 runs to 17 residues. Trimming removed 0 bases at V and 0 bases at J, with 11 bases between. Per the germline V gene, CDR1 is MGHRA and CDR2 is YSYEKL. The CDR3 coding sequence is TGCGCCAGCAGCCAAGACGGCAGGGTCTCAACTAATGAAAAACTGTTTTTT. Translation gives CASSQDGRVSTNEKLFF.

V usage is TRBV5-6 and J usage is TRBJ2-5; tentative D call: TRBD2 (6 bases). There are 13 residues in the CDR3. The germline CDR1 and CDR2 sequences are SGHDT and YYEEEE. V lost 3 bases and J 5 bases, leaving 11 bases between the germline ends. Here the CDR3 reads CASSWGVGETQYF. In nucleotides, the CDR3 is TGTGCCAGCAGCTGGGGGGTAGGGGAGACCCAGTACTTC.

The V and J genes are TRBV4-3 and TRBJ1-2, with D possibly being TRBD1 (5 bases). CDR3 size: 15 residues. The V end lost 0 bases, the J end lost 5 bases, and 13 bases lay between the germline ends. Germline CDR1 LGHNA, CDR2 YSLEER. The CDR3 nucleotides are TGCGCCAGCAGCCAAGATCGCAGGGAGGGTTATGGCTACACCTTC. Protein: CASSQDRREGYGYTF.

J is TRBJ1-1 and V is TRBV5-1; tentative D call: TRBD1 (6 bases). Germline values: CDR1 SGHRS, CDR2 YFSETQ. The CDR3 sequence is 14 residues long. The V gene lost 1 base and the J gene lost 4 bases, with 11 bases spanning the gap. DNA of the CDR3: TGCGCCAGCAGCTTGACCCCACAGGGCACTGAAGCTTTCTTT. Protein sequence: CASSLTPQGTEAFF.

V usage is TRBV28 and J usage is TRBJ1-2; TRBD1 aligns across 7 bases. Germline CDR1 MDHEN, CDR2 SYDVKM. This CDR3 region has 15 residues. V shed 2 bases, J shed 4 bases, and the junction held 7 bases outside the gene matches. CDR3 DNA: TGTGCCAGCAGTTTACCCCTAACAGGGGTCTATGGCTACACCTTC. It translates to CASSLPLTGVYGYTF.

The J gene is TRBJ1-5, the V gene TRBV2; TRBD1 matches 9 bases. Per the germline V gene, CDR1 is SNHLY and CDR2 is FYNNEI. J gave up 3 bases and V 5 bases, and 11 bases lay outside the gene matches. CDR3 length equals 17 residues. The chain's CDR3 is CASSPFTGGGINQPQHF. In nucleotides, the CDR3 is TGTGCCAGCAGTCCATTTACAGGGGGCGGCATCAATCAGCCCCAGCATTTT.

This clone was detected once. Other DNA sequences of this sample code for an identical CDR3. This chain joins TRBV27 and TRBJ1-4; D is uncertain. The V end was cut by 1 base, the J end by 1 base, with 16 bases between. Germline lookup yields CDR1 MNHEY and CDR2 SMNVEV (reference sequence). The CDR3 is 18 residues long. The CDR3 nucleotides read TGTGCCAGCAGTTTATACCCTCATACTGAGGGAACTAATGAAAAACTGTTTTTT. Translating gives CASSLYPHTEGTNEKLFF. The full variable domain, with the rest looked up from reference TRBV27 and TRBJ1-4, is EAQVTQNPRYLITVTGKKLTVTCSQNMNHEYMSWYRQDPGLGLRQIYYSMNVEVTDKGDVPEGYKVSRKEKRNFPLILESPSPNQTSLYFCASSLYPHTEGTNEKLFFGSGTQLSVL.

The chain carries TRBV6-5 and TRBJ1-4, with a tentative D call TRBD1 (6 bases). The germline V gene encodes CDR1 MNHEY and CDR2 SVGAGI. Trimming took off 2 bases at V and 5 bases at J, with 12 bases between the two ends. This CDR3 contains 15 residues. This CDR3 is CASSYLDGGNEKLFF. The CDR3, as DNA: TGTGCCAGCAGTTACCTGGATGGGGGCAATGAAAAACTGTTTTTT.

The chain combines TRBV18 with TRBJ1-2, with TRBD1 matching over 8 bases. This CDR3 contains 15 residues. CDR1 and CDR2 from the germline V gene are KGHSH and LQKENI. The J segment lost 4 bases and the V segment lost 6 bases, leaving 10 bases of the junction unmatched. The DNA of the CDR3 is TGTGCCAGCTCTCTTCAGGGGGCAGCCCTCTATGGCTACACCTTC. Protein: CASSLQGAALYGYTF.

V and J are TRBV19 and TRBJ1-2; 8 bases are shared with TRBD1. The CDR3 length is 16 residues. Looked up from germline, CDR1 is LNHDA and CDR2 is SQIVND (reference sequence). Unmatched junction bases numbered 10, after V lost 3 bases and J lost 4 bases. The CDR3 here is CASSIEAGTGVYGYTF. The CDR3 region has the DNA TGTGCCAGTAGTATTGAGGCCGGGACAGGAGTCTATGGCTACACCTTC.

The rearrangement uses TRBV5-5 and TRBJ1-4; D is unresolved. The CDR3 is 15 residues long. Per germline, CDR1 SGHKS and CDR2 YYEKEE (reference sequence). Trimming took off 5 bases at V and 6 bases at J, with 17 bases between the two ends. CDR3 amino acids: CASSQSVQSYEKLFF. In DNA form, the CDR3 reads TGTGCCAGCAGTCAAAGCGTCCAGAGTTATGAAAAACTGTTTTTT.

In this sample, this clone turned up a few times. CDR3 protein: CASSIDGAYLQPQHF. The CDR3 DNA reads TGTGCCAGTAGTATAGATGGGGCTTATTTACAGCCCCAGCATTTT. The genes are TRBV19 and TRBJ1-5; D is perhaps TRBD1 (5 bases). V shed 0 bases and J shed 7 bases, with 13 bases lying between them. The germline V gene has CDR1 LNHDA and CDR2 SQIVND (reference sequence). The CDR3 covers 15 residues.

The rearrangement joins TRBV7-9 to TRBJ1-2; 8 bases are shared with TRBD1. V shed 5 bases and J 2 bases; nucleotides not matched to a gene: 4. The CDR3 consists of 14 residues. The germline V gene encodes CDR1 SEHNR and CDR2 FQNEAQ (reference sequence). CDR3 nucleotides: TGTGCCAGCAGCCCCGCAGGGGGCAACTATGGCTACACCTTC. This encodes CASSPAGGNYGYTF. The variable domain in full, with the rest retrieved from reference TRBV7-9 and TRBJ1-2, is DTGVSQNPRHKITKRGQNVTFRCDPISEHNRLYWYRQTLGQGPEFLTYFQNEAQLEKSRLLSDRFSAERPKGSFSTLEIQRTEQGDSAMYLCASSPAGGNYGYTFGSGTRLTVV.

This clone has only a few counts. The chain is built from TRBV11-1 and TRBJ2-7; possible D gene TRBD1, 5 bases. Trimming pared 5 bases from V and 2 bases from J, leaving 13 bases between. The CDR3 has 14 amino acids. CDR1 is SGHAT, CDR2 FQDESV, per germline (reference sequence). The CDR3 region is CASSPWQGTYEQYF. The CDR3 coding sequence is TGTGCCAGCAGCCCATGGCAGGGAACCTACGAGCAGTACTTC.

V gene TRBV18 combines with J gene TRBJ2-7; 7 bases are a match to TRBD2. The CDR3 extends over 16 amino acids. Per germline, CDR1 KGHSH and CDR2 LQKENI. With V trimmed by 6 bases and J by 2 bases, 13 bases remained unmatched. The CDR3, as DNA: TGTGCCAGCTCTCACCGGGAGGCTAGTTCCACCTACGAGCAGTACTTC. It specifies CASSHREASSTYEQYF. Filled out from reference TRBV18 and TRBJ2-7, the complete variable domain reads NAGVMQNPRHLVRRRGQEARLRCSPMKGHSHVYWYRQLPEEGLKFMVYLQKENIIDESGMPKERFSAEFPKEGPSILRIQQVVRGDSAAYFCASSHREASSTYEQYFGPGTRLTVT.

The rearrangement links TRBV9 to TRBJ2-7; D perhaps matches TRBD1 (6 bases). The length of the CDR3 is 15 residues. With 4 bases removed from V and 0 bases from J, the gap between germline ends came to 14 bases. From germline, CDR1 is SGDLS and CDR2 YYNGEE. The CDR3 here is CASSPGAFSSYEQYF. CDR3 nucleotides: TGTGCCAGCAGCCCAGGGGCTTTTAGCTCCTACGAGCAGTACTTC.

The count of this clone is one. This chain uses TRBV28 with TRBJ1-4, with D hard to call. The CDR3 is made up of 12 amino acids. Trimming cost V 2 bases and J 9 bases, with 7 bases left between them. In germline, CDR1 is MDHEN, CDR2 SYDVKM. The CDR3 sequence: CASSLPGKKLFF. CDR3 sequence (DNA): TGTGCCAGCAGTTTACCCGGTAAAAAACTGTTTTTT.

The CDR3 region has the DNA TGCGCCAGCAGCCAGACGGACAGGGGGATGTACGAGCAGTACTTC. Translated: CASSQTDRGMYEQYF. V is TRBV4-1 and J is TRBJ2-7, with 10 positions matching TRBD1. Germline values: CDR1 MGHRA, CDR2 YSYEKL. The CDR3 has 15 amino acids. Trimming took 3 bases from V and 4 from J; bases not matched to a gene: 6.

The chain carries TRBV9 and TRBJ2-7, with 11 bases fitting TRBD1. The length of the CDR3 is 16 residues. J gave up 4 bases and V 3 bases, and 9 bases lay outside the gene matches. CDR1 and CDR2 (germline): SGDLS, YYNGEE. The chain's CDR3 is CASSAGTGGTVYEQYF. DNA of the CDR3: TGTGCCAGCAGCGCAGGGACAGGGGGAACGGTATACGAGCAGTACTTC.

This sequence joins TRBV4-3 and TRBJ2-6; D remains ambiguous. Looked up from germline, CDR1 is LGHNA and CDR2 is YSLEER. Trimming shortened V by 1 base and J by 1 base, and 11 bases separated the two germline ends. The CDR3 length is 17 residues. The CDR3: CASSQATMKSGANVLTF. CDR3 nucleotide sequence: TGCGCCAGCAGCCAAGCGACAATGAAATCTGGGGCCAACGTCCTGACTTTC.